Sequencing of this TCR beta chain was carried out in a study of beta chain features in type 1 diabetes. CDR1 is SGHTA and CDR2 is FQGTGA in the germline V gene. V was pared by 1 base and J by 2 bases, with 11 bases between. This CDR3 spans 15 amino acids. Reverse transcribing all isolated RNA meant expressed TCRB transcripts were sequenced. The repertoire was sequenced with immunoSEQ multiplex PCR; TCRdb's copy has only in-frame clones and lacks some. The table lists a few hundred thousand clones, roughly 11% of them singletons. Whole-study findings and limits: Significant though moderate, a shortening of TCRB CDR3s appeared in all four CD4+ subsets of Type 1 diabetes patients.

A note on this clone: Its antigen is as yet unknown.

This clonotype originated in a man aged 30-40 years with type 1 diabetes. The rearrangement links TRBV7-3 to TRBJ2-5; possibly TRBD2 for D (5 bases). The sequenced material came from naive CD4+ T cells from blood. CDR3 loop: CASSLMAGTQETQYF. CDR3 in DNA: TGTGCCAGCAGCTTAATGGCGGGCACACAAGAGACCCAGTACTTC. Supplemented by reference TRBV7-3 and TRBJ2-5, the full variable domain reads GAGVSQTPSNKVTEKGKYVELRCDPISGHTALYWYRQSLGQGPEFLIYFQGTGAADDSGLPNDRFFAVRPEGSVSTLKIQRTERGDSAVYLCASSLMAGTQETQYFGPGTRLLVL.